This entry concerns a single TCR beta chain. The antigen is not known. This CDR3 region has 14 residues. V was trimmed by 3 bases and J by 4 bases, leaving 12 bases between them. CDR1 is SGHAT and CDR2 is FQNNGV in the germline V gene. These data come from a study of T cell responses to AZD1222 COVID-19 vaccine. Whole-study results and caveats: Most donors were white British and more were female, and clonal diversity was possibly underestimated. No day 14 peak samples; only post-peak repertoires were characterized. When two AZD1222 doses had been given, Spike-specific TCR breadth and depth rose. With dominance at 160-218 and 743-854, vaccine-associated CD4 TCRs spanned spike.

TCRdb's table, derived via immunoSEQ multiplex PCR, lists solely in-frame clones and lacks some. Of tens of thousands of clones in the sample, around 88% were seen once. The sequencing here drew on peripheral blood, taken on day 0 of AZD1222 vaccination. This chain joins TRBV11-2 and TRBJ1-2; no clear D gene. The sequence came from an adult in good health. The CDR3 DNA follows: TGTGCCAGCAGCTTCGATGGGCGATCCTATGGCTACACCTTC. It codes for CASSFDGRSYGYTF. Variable domain in full (rest from reference TRBV11-2 and TRBJ1-2): EAGVAQSPRYKIIEKRQSVAFWCNPISGHATLYWYQQILGQGPKLLIQFQNNGVVDDSQLPKDRFSAERLKGVDSTLKIQPAKLEDSAVYLCASSFDGRSYGYTFGSGTRLTVV.